This TCR beta chain was observed in a study of technical replicates of blood from a handful of donors. CDR3 length: 14 amino acids. V shed 6 bases and J shed 0 bases, with 11 bases lying between them. Germline V gene sequence: CDR1 SGHVS, CDR2 FNYEAQ. The assay was immunoSEQ multiplex PCR, and TCRdb's table has in-frame clones only and misses some. The table shows about 97,000 clones, with approximately 96% occurring only once. The receptor's source is a human donor in good health. Sequencing was performed on T cells isolated from PBMCs. J is TRBJ2-5 and V is TRBV7-6, with D unclear. CDR3 in DNA: TGTGCCAGCAGTAAAACACCGTACCAAGAGACCCAGTACTTC. Translated: CASSKTPYQETQYF.